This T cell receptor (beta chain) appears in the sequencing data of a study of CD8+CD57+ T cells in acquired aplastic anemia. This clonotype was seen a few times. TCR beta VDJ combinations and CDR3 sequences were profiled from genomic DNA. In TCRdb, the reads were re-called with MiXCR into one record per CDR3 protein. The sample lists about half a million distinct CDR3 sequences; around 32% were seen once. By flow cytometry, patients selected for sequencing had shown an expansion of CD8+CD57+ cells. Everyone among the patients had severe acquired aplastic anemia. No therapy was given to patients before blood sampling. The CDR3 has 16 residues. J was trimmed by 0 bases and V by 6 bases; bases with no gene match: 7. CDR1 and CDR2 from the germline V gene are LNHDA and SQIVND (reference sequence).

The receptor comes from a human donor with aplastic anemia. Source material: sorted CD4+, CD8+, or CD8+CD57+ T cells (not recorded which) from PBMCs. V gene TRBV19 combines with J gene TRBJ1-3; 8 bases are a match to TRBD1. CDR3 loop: CASRWGQAGSGNTIYF. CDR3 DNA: TGTGCCAGTAGATGGGGACAGGCCGGCTCTGGAAACACCATATATTTT. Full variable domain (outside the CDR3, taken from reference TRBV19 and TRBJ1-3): DGGITQSPKYLFRKEGQNVTLSCEQNLNHDAMYWYRQDPGQGLRLIYYSQIVNDFQKGDIAEGYSVSREKKESFPLTVTSAQKNPTAFYLCASRWGQAGSGNTIYFGEGSWLTVV.